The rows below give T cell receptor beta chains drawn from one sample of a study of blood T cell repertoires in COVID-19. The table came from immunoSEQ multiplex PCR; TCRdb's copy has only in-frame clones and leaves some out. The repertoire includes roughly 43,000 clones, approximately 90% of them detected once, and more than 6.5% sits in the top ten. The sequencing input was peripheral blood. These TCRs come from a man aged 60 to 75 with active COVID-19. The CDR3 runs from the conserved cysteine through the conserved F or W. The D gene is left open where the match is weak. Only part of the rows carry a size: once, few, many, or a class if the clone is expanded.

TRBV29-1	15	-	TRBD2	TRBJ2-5	CSVGPEAGGAETQYF	TGCAGCGTTGGACCTGAAGCGGGAGGCGCGGAGACCCAGTACTTC
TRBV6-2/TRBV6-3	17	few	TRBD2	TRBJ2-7	CASSYSIGGLAGDEQYF	TGTGCCAGCAGTTACTCGATTGGAGGACTAGCGGGAGACGAGCAGTACTTC
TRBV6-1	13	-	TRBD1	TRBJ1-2	CASSDGQGAAYTF	TGTGCCAGCAGTGACGGACAGGGGGCGGCCTACACCTTC
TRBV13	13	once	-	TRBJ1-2	CASSSQGDYGYTF	TGTGCCAGCAGCTCGCAGGGCGACTATGGCTACACCTTC
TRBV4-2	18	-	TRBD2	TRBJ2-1	CASSQDGLAGLIVNEQFF	TGTGCCAGCAGCCAAGACGGACTAGCGGGGCTTATAGTCAATGAGCAGTTCTTC
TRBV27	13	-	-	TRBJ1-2	CASRPSGGYGYTF	TGTGCCAGCAGACCCTCCGGGGGCTATGGCTACACCTTC
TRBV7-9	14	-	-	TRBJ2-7	CASSLSRFQDEQYF	TGTGCCAGCAGCTTATCCAGGTTTCAAGACGAGCAGTACTTC
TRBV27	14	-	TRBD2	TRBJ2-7	CASLKGTSGREQYF	TGTGCCAGCCTTAAAGGGACTAGCGGGAGAGAGCAGTACTTC
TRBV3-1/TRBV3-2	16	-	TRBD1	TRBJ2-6	CASSDDRVAGANVLTF	TGTGCCAGCAGCGACGACAGGGTAGCTGGGGCCAACGTCCTGACTTTC
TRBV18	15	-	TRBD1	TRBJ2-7	CASSPGTDPSYEQYF	TGTGCCAGCTCCCCCGGGACAGATCCTTCCTACGAGCAGTACTTC
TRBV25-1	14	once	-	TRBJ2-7	CASSRMAGVAEQYF	TGTGCCAGCAGTAGGATGGCAGGGGTGGCCGAGCAGTACTTC
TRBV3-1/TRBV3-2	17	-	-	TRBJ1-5	CASSQRGGAGSNQPQHF	TGTGCCAGCAGCCAAAGAGGAGGGGCTGGGAGCAATCAGCCCCAGCATTTT
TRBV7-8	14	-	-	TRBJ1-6	CASSLSSSNSPLHF	TGTGCCAGCAGCTTATCGAGCTCTAATTCACCCCTCCACTTT
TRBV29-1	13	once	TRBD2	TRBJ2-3	CSAIAGGADTQYF	TGCAGCGCCATTGCGGGGGGGGCAGATACGCAGTATTTT
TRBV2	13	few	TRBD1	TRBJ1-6	CASRKDRDSPLHF	TGTGCCAGCAGGAAAGACAGGGACTCACCCCTCCACTTT
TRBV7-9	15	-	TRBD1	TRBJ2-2	CASSRGQENTGELFF	TGTGCCAGCAGCCGGGGACAGGAGAACACCGGGGAGCTGTTTTTT
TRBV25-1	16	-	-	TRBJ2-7	CASSEFRRRVSYEQYF	TGTGCCAGCAGTGAATTTAGAAGGAGGGTTTCCTACGAGCAGTACTTC
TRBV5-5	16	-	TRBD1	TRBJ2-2	CASSLRGDSFTGELFF	TGTGCCAGCAGCTTGAGAGGGGACAGCTTCACCGGGGAGCTGTTTTTT
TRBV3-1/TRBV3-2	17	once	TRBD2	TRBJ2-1	CASSQDPGTSGRGEQFF	TGTGCCAGCAGCCAAGATCCCGGGACTAGCGGGAGAGGTGAGCAGTTCTTC
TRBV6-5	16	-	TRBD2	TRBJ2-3	CASSYSSGRGRDTQYF	TGTGCCAGCAGTTACTCCAGCGGGAGGGGGAGGGATACGCAGTATTTT
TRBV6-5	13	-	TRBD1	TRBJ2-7	CASSYRTGDEQYF	TGTGCCAGCAGTTACCGAACAGGGGACGAGCAGTACTTC
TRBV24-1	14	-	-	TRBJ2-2	CATSDLNVAGELFF	TGTGCCACCAGTGATTTGAATGTCGCCGGGGAGCTGTTTTTT
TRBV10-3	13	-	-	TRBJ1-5	CAISESLYQPQHF	TGTGCCATCAGTGAGTCCCTCTATCAGCCCCAGCATTTT
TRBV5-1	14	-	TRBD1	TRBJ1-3	CASSPTGEGNTIYF	TGCGCCAGCAGCCCGACAGGGGAAGGAAACACCATATATTTT
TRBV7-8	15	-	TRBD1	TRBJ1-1	CASRVNRGGNTEAFF	TGTGCCAGCAGGGTGAACAGGGGTGGTAACACTGAAGCTTTCTTT
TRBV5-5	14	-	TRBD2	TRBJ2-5	CASSVGGLQETQYF	TGTGCCAGCAGCGTGGGAGGGCTTCAAGAGACCCAGTACTTC
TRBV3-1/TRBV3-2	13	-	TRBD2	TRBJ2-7	CASSPREGYEQYF	TGTGCCAGCAGCCCTCGGGAGGGCTACGAGCAGTACTTC
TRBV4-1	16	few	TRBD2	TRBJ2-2	CASSQAGLAGVGELFF	TGCGCCAGCAGCCAAGCCGGACTAGCGGGAGTCGGGGAGCTGTTTTTT
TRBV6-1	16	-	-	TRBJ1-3	CASSELLGISGNTIYF	TGTGCCAGCAGTGAACTTCTCGGTATCTCTGGAAACACCATATATTTT
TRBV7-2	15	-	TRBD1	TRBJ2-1	CASSLTGGAGNEQFF	TGTGCCAGCAGCTTGACAGGGGGCGCGGGGAATGAGCAGTTCTTC
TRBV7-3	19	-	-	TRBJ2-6	CASSQLGDAYKSRANVLTF	TGTGCCAGCAGCCAGTTAGGAGACGCTTACAAAAGTCGGGCCAACGTCCTGACTTTC
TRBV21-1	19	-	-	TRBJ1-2	CASSKGGAGHNLTNYGYTF	TGTGCCAGCAGCAAAGGTGGGGCAGGCCACAACCTAACTAACTATGGCTACACCTTC
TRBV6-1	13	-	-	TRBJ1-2	CASSESQSYGYTF	TGTGCCAGCAGTGAATCCCAGTCCTATGGCTACACCTTC
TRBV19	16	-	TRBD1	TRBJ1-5	CASSFGGQGGNQPQHF	TGTGCCAGTAGTTTCGGTGGACAGGGGGGCAATCAGCCCCAGCATTTT
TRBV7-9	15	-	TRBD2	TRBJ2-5	CASSSGLAISETQYF	TGTGCCAGCAGCTCGGGACTAGCGATTTCAGAGACCCAGTACTTC
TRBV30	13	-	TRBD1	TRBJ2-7	CAWKRQGNYEQYF	TGTGCCTGGAAACGACAGGGGAATTACGAGCAGTACTTC
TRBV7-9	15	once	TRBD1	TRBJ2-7	CASSFLAGGTYEQYF	TGTGCCAGCAGCTTTTTGGCAGGGGGAACCTACGAGCAGTACTTC
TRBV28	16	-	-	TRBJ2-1	CASRQDVAGSYNEQFF	TGTGCCAGCAGACAAGATGTGGCGGGCTCATACAATGAGCAGTTCTTC
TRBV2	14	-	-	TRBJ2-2	CASHPGVGTGELFF	TGTGCCAGCCACCCGGGGGTCGGCACCGGGGAGCTGTTTTTT
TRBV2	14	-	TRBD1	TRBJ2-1	CASSQGALDNEQFF	TGTGCCAGCAGCCAGGGGGCATTGGACAATGAGCAGTTCTTC
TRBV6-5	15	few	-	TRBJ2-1	CASSYSSPSYNEQFF	TGTGCCAGCAGTTACTCAAGCCCCTCCTACAATGAGCAGTTCTTC
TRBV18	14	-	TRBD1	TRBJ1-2	CASSPVGRGDGYTF	TGTGCCAGCTCACCTGTCGGCAGGGGGGATGGCTACACCTTC
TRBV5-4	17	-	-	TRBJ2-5	CASSLSSRGSNQETQYF	TGTGCCAGCAGCTTGTCCTCGAGAGGATCCAACCAAGAGACCCAGTACTTC
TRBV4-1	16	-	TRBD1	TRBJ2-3	CASSQAQDRGTDTQYF	TGCGCCAGCAGCCAAGCCCAGGACAGGGGAACAGATACGCAGTATTTT
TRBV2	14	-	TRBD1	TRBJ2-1	CADGQDSSYNEQFF	TGTGCCGATGGACAGGACAGCTCCTACAATGAGCAGTTCTTC
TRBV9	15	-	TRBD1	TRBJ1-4	CASSTQGAANEKLFF	TGTGCCAGCAGCACACAGGGGGCGGCTAATGAAAAACTGTTTTTT
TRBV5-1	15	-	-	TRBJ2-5	CASSFLQGYQETQYF	TGCGCCAGCAGTTTCCTTCAGGGGTACCAAGAGACCCAGTACTTC